This T cell receptor beta chain was profiled in a study of T cells after yellow fever vaccination. This clonotype has only a few counts. The CDR3 consists of 14 residues. The germline V and J ends were trimmed by 5 bases and 4 bases, with 11 bases remaining between them. Germline CDR1 is SGHVS and CDR2 is FNYEAQ. MiXCR, applied by TCRdb to the 5' RACE reads, yields one record per CDR3 protein. The sample has 300,000 to 350,000 distinct CDR3 sequences, 3% to 4.5% seen once; the top ten hold around 24%. The source was PBMCs, collected 5 days after the yellow fever booster vaccination. The chain is built from TRBV7-6 and TRBJ1-4, with unresolved D. The clonotype originates from a man younger than 35 who received the YFV17D yellow fever vaccine. In nucleotides, the CDR3 is TGTGCCAGCAGCACTAGTGGGTTTAATGAAAAACTGTTTTTT. Amino acids: CASSTSGFNEKLFF.